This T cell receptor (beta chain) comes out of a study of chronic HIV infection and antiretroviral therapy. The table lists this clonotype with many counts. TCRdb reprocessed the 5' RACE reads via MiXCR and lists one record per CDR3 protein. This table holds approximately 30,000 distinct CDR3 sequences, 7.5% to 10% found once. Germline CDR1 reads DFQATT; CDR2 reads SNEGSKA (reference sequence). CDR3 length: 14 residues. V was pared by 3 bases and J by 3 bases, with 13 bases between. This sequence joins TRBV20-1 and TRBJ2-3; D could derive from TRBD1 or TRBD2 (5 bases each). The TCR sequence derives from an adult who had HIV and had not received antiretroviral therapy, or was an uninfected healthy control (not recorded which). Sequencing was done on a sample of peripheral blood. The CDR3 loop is CSASSQGGTDTQYF. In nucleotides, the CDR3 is TGCAGTGCTAGTTCTCAGGGCGGGACAGATACGCAGTATTTT.